This T cell receptor beta chain was obtained from a study of shared clonotypes between healthy human individuals. The germline V gene encodes CDR1 SGHDT and CDR2 YYEEEE. V was trimmed by 4 bases and J by 8 bases, leaving 15 bases between them. This CDR3 region has 14 residues. Terminally differentiated effector memory CD45RA+ cells were excluded by CCR7 positive selection of CD45RO-negative cells. Study-wide results and limits: Deeper or shallower sequencing was expected to change how clonotypes are shared among donors. In this cohort, only blood was sampled, and tissue repertoires likely differ.

Only in-frame clones appear in the TCRdb table, and some are missing; sequencing was by immunoSEQ multiplex PCR. Here the sample spans about 2 million clones, less than 95% being singletons. Concerning this clone: What it binds is not known.

The receptor was isolated from a man between 18 and 35 years old in good health. The sequenced sample was naive CD8+ T cells sorted from blood. The chain carries TRBV5-6 and TRBJ1-4, with no clear D. The CDR3 sequence is CASSASVTIEKLFF. Written as DNA, the CDR3 is TGTGCCAGCAGCGCCTCCGTCACCATCGAAAAACTGTTTTTT.